The T cell receptor (beta chain) under discussion was sequenced for a study of T cells after yellow fever vaccination. Study-level results: Some clonotypes, a small share, were shared between CD4 and CD8 compartments.

The authors made TCR cDNA by 5'RACE template switching, adding a universal primer site and UMIs. MiXCR, applied by TCRdb to the 5' RACE reads, yields one record per CDR3 protein. The table lists about 57,000 distinct CDR3 sequences, 6.5% to 8% of them singletons. Germline V gene sequence: CDR1 LGHNA, CDR2 YNFKEQ. V trimming: 3 bases; J trimming: 4 bases; junction bases outside the gene matches: 4. The CDR3 has 15 amino acids. This clonotype was observed at least ten times. Its antigen is not known. Sequencing used CD8+ T cells sorted from PBMCs, obtained 15 days after the yellow fever booster vaccination. This TCR derives from a young man who received the YFV17D yellow fever vaccine. The V and J genes are TRBV4-2 and TRBJ2-5; TRBD2 matches at 11 bases. CDR3 region: CASSQAGTSGETQYF. The CDR3, as DNA: TGTGCCAGCAGCCAGGCCGGGACTAGCGGAGAGACCCAGTACTTC.